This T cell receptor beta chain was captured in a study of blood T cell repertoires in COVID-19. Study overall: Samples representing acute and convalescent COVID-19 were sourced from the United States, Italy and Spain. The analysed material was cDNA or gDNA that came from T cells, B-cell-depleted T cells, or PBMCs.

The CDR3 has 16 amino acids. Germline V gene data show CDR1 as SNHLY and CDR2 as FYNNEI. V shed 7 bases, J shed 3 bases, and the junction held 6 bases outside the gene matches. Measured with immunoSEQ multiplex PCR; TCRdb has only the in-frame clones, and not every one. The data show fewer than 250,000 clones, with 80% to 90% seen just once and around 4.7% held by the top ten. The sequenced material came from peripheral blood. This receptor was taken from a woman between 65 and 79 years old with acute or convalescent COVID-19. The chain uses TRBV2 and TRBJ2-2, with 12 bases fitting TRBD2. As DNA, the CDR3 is TGTGCCAGCAAGGCTAGCGGGGGGGTATACACCGGGGAGCTGTTTTTT. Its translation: CASKASGGVYTGELFF.